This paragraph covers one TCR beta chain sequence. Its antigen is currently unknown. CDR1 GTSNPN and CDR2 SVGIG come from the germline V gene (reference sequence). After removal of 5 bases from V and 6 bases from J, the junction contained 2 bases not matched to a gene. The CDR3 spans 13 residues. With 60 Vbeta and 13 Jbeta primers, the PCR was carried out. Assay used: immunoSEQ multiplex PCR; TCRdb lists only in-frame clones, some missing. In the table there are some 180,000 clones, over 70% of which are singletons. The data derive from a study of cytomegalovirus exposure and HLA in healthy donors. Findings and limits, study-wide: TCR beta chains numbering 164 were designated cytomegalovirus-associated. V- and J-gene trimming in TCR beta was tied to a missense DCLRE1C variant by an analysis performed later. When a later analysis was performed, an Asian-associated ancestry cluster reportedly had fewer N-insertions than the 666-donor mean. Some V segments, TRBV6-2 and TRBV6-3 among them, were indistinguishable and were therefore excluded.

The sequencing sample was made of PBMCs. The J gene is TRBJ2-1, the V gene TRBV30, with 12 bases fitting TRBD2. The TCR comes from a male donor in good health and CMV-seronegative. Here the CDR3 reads CAWALAGGNEQFF. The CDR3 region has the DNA TGTGCCTGGGCACTAGCGGGGGGCAATGAGCAGTTCTTC.